This is a list of T cell receptor beta chains from one sample in a study of blood T cell repertoires in COVID-19. Here immunoSEQ multiplex PCR was the method, and the copy in TCRdb shows in-frame clones only, minus some. The table records 200,000 to 250,000 clones, approximately 85% of them present only once. The sequenced sample consisted of peripheral blood. All receptors come from a woman aged 80 or over with COVID-19, enrolled during active disease. CDR3s include the opening cysteine and the closing phenylalanine or tryptophan. D genes are given only for firm matches. Size is omitted from some rows. Given values are once, few, many or a class for expanded clones.

J: TRBJ2-5
size: -
V: TRBV3-1/TRBV3-2
D: TRBD2
CDR3: CASSQGSSGRETQYF
DNA: TGTGCCAGCAGCCAAGGGTCTAGCGGGAGAGAGACCCAGTACTTC

J: TRBJ1-2
size: -
V: TRBV5-1
D: TRBD1
CDR3: CASSLAQDRGVGYTF
DNA: TGCGCCAGCAGCTTGGCCCAGGACAGGGGAGTTGGCTACACCTTC

J: TRBJ2-3
size: -
V: TRBV5-1
D: TRBD2
CDR3: CASSWRERGSTDTQYF
DNA: TGCGCCAGCAGCTGGAGAGAGCGGGGTAGCACAGATACGCAGTATTTT

J: TRBJ2-2
size: -
V: TRBV4-1
D: -
CDR3: CASSQENRRNGELFF
DNA: TGCGCCAGCAGCCAAGAGAATCGGCGGAACGGGGAGCTGTTTTTT

J: TRBJ1-4
size: -
V: TRBV5-1
D: -
CDR3: CASSLNEGEKLFF
DNA: TGCGCCAGCAGCTTGAACGAGGGTGAAAAACTGTTTTTT

J: TRBJ1-2
size: -
V: TRBV10-2
D: -
CDR3: CASSEDPGSGYGYTF
DNA: TGCGCCAGCAGTGAGGACCCGGGAAGCGGGTATGGCTACACCTTC

J: TRBJ2-5
size: once
V: TRBV10-1
D: -
CDR3: CASSRTGQETQYF
DNA: TGCGCCAGCAGTCGAACAGGACAAGAGACCCAGTACTTC

J: TRBJ2-1
size: -
V: TRBV4-1
D: -
CDR3: CASSQDWRQNPYNEQFF
DNA: TGCGCCAGCAGCCAAGATTGGAGGCAGAATCCTTACAATGAGCAGTTCTTC

J: TRBJ1-1
size: -
V: TRBV5-1
D: TRBD1
CDR3: CASSLQGRDSTEAFF
DNA: TGCGCCAGCAGCCTTCAGGGCCGGGACAGCACTGAAGCTTTCTTT

J: TRBJ1-2
size: -
V: TRBV13
D: -
CDR3: CASSLRTGTGLGGYTF
DNA: TGTGCCAGCAGCTTAAGGACGGGTACAGGGCTGGGAGGCTACACCTTC

J: TRBJ1-2
size: few
V: TRBV24-1
D: -
CDR3: CATSDFFYGYTF
DNA: TGTGCCACCAGTGATTTCTTTTATGGCTACACCTTC

J: TRBJ2-2
size: -
V: TRBV5-1
D: -
CDR3: CASSLGDINTGELFF
DNA: TGCGCCAGCAGCTTGGGGGACATTAACACCGGGGAGCTGTTTTTT

J: TRBJ2-2
size: -
V: TRBV14
D: -
CDR3: CASSQDMYREPTGELFF
DNA: TGTGCCAGCAGCCAAGATATGTACAGGGAGCCCACCGGGGAGCTGTTTTTT

J: TRBJ2-1
size: -
V: TRBV6-6
D: -
CDR3: CASSYSRGSSYNEQFF
DNA: TGTGCCAGCAGTTACTCAAGGGGTAGCTCCTACAATGAGCAGTTCTTC

J: TRBJ2-2
size: -
V: TRBV5-1
D: TRBD1
CDR3: CASRRDRGHTGELFF
DNA: TGCGCCAGCAGGAGGGACAGGGGGCACACCGGGGAGCTGTTTTTT

J: TRBJ2-2
size: few
V: TRBV18
D: -
CDR3: CASSPPSRNTGELFF
DNA: TGTGCCAGCTCACCACCGTCCCGTAACACCGGGGAGCTGTTTTTT

J: TRBJ1-4
size: -
V: TRBV2
D: -
CDR3: CASSEVAGEKLFF
DNA: TGTGCCAGCAGTGAAGTCGCGGGGGAAAAACTGTTTTTT

J: TRBJ1-1
size: -
V: TRBV18
D: TRBD1
CDR3: CASSSGTGITRNTEAFF
DNA: TGTGCCAGCTCATCCGGGACAGGTATAACAAGGAACACTGAAGCTTTCTTT

J: TRBJ1-4
size: -
V: TRBV9
D: -
CDR3: CASSAFDTMGEKLFF
DNA: TGTGCCAGCAGCGCCTTCGACACGATGGGTGAAAAACTGTTTTTT

J: TRBJ1-1
size: -
V: TRBV3-1/TRBV3-2
D: -
CDR3: CASSQVPARTEAFF
DNA: TGTGCCAGCAGCCAAGTCCCAGCTAGAACTGAAGCTTTCTTT

J: TRBJ2-2
size: -
V: TRBV5-8
D: TRBD1
CDR3: CASSPGGRTTGELFF
DNA: TGTGCCAGCAGCCCAGGGGGCCGAACCACCGGGGAGCTGTTTTTT

J: TRBJ2-3
size: -
V: TRBV15
D: TRBD2
CDR3: CATSSAGEGDTQYF
DNA: TGTGCCACCAGCAGTGCGGGAGAAGGAGATACGCAGTATTTT

J: TRBJ2-5
size: -
V: TRBV5-1
D: TRBD1
CDR3: CASSRDRVQETQYF
DNA: TGCGCCAGCAGCCGGGACAGGGTCCAAGAGACCCAGTACTTC

J: TRBJ1-5
size: once
V: TRBV7-2
D: -
CDR3: CASSLATRYSNQPQHF
DNA: TGTGCCAGCAGCTTAGCAACTCGATATAGCAATCAGCCCCAGCATTTT

J: TRBJ1-1
size: -
V: TRBV19
D: -
CDR3: CASSPAGASTEAFF
DNA: TGTGCCAGTAGTCCTGCAGGGGCGTCCACTGAAGCTTTCTTT

J: TRBJ2-1
size: -
V: TRBV25-1
D: -
CDR3: CASSEVGPGLNEQFF
DNA: TGTGCCAGCAGTGAAGTAGGGCCAGGGTTAAATGAGCAGTTCTTC

J: TRBJ1-2
size: few
V: TRBV3-1/TRBV3-2
D: TRBD1
CDR3: CASSQARQGPSGYTF
DNA: TGTGCCAGCAGCCAAGCCAGACAGGGACCATCTGGCTACACCTTC

J: TRBJ2-1
size: -
V: TRBV10-3
D: TRBD2
CDR3: CAIAGGGNEQFF
DNA: TGTGCCATAGCGGGGGGAGGGAATGAGCAGTTCTTC

J: TRBJ2-5
size: -
V: TRBV5-1
D: -
CDR3: CASSSQGKDQETQYF
DNA: TGCGCCAGCAGCTCCCAGGGGAAGGACCAAGAGACCCAGTACTTC

J: TRBJ1-1
size: -
V: TRBV5-8
D: -
CDR3: CASSFRLNTEAFF
DNA: TGTGCCAGCAGCTTTCGGTTGAACACTGAAGCTTTCTTT

J: TRBJ2-2
size: -
V: TRBV29-1
D: -
CDR3: CSVGSSSTTGELFF
DNA: TGCAGCGTTGGTAGCAGTTCAACGACCGGGGAGCTGTTTTTT

J: TRBJ1-1
size: -
V: TRBV7-8
D: -
CDR3: CASSFRRADTEAFF
DNA: TGTGCCAGCAGCTTCCGCAGGGCGGACACTGAAGCTTTCTTT

J: TRBJ1-6
size: -
V: TRBV18
D: -
CDR3: CASSPERLGGNSPLHF
DNA: TGTGCCAGCTCACCCGAACGATTAGGAGGGAATTCACCCCTCCACTTT

J: TRBJ1-2
size: -
V: TRBV7-2
D: -
CDR3: CASRRTANYGYTF
DNA: TGTGCCAGCAGAAGGACAGCGAACTATGGCTACACCTTC

J: TRBJ2-1
size: -
V: TRBV5-1
D: TRBD2
CDR3: CASRELGGSYNEQFF
DNA: TGCGCCAGCAGGGAACTGGGGGGGTCCTACAATGAGCAGTTCTTC

J: TRBJ1-6
size: -
V: TRBV2
D: -
CDR3: CASRTETATANSPLHF
DNA: TGTGCCAGTCGGACCGAGACAGCCACCGCTAATTCACCCCTCCACTTT

J: TRBJ2-5
size: -
V: TRBV5-1
D: -
CDR3: CASSQPGGAEETQYF
DNA: TGCGCCAGCAGCCAGCCAGGAGGGGCAGAAGAGACCCAGTACTTC

J: TRBJ1-1
size: -
V: TRBV18
D: -
CDR3: CASSPSSGDTEAFF
DNA: TGTGCCAGCTCACCATCGTCCGGGGACACTGAAGCTTTCTTT

J: TRBJ2-3
size: -
V: TRBV7-3
D: TRBD2
CDR3: CASSQTSGETDTQYF
DNA: TGTGCCAGCAGCCAGACTAGCGGGGAGACAGATACGCAGTATTTT

J: TRBJ1-2
size: -
V: TRBV6-5
D: -
CDR3: CASSYEIGTRGDYTF
DNA: TGTGCCAGCAGTTACGAAATTGGGACAAGGGGAGACTACACCTTC

J: TRBJ1-1
size: -
V: TRBV2
D: TRBD1
CDR3: CASNLPAGQGAEAFF
DNA: TGTGCCAGCAATCTACCCGCAGGACAGGGGGCTGAAGCTTTCTTT

J: TRBJ1-5
size: few
V: TRBV18
D: -
CDR3: CASSPMGRDQPQHF
DNA: TGTGCCAGCTCACCGATGGGGAGGGATCAGCCCCAGCATTTT

J: TRBJ2-1
size: -
V: TRBV19
D: TRBD1
CDR3: CASKDAGTGWDEQFF
DNA: TGTGCCAGTAAGGACGCAGGGACAGGGTGGGACGAGCAGTTCTTC

J: TRBJ2-1
size: -
V: TRBV5-1
D: TRBD2
CDR3: CASSQRAGGLNEQFF
DNA: TGCGCCAGCAGCCAACGTGCGGGGGGACTCAATGAGCAGTTCTTC

J: TRBJ2-5
size: -
V: TRBV2
D: TRBD1
CDR3: CASSRQGLQETQYF
DNA: TGTGCCAGCAGCCGACAGGGGTTACAAGAGACCCAGTACTTC

J: TRBJ2-7
size: -
V: TRBV7-2
D: -
CDR3: CASSLLRSFTYEQYF
DNA: TGTGCCAGCAGCTTACTGCGTAGCTTCACCTACGAGCAGTACTTC

J: TRBJ1-2
size: -
V: TRBV10-3
D: -
CDR3: CAISEPLFSYGYTF
DNA: TGTGCCATCAGTGAGCCCCTTTTTAGCTATGGCTACACCTTC

J: TRBJ2-7
size: once
V: TRBV2
D: -
CDR3: CASSAGWGPTYYEQYF
DNA: TGTGCCAGCAGTGCCGGTTGGGGCCCGACTTACTACGAGCAGTACTTC

J: TRBJ2-7
size: -
V: TRBV10-3
D: -
CDR3: CAISDPGRSYEQYF
DNA: TGTGCCATCAGTGATCCAGGGCGATCCTACGAGCAGTACTTC

J: TRBJ2-2
size: -
V: TRBV28
D: TRBD1
CDR3: CASSLSGTGIAGELFF
DNA: TGTGCCAGCAGTCTGTCCGGGACAGGGATCGCCGGGGAGCTGTTTTTT

J: TRBJ1-2
size: -
V: TRBV19
D: TRBD1
CDR3: CASRETGEVSGYTF
DNA: TGTGCCAGTAGAGAGACAGGGGAGGTTTCTGGCTACACCTTC

J: TRBJ1-5
size: -
V: TRBV19
D: TRBD1
CDR3: CASRDREGNQPQHF
DNA: TGTGCCAGTAGGGACAGGGAAGGCAATCAGCCCCAGCATTTT

J: TRBJ2-7
size: -
V: TRBV7-8
D: -
CDR3: CASSSFYEQYF
DNA: TGTGCCAGCAGTTCATTCTACGAGCAGTACTTC

J: TRBJ1-1
size: -
V: TRBV6-5
D: -
CDR3: CASSSRGDTEAFF
DNA: TGTGCCAGCAGCTCTCGGGGGGACACTGAAGCTTTCTTT

J: TRBJ1-2
size: -
V: TRBV15
D: -
CDR3: CATSRNLQGGRDYGYTF
DNA: TGTGCCACCAGCAGAAACCTACAGGGCGGGAGGGACTATGGCTACACCTTC